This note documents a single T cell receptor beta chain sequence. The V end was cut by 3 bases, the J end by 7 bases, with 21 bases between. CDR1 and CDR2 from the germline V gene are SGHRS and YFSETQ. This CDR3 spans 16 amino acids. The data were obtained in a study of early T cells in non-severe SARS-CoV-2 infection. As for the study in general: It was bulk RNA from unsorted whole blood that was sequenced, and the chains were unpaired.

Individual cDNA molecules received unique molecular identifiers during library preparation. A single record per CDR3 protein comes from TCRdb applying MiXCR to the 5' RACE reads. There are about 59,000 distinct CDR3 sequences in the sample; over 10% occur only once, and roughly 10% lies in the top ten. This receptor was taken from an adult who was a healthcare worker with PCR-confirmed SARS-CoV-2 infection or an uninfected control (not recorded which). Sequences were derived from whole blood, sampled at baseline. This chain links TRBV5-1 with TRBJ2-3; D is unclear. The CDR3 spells CASSYETVAWGYTQYF. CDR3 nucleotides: TGCGCCAGCAGCTACGAGACCGTTGCGTGGGGATATACGCAGTATTTT.